The 27 T cell receptor beta chains given below trace back to one sample, sequenced in a study of beta chain features in type 1 diabetes. Whole-study results and caveats: For Type 1 diabetes patients, all four CD4+ subsets carried TCRB CDR3s that were moderately but significantly shorter.

No antigen is known for these receptors. Reverse transcription of all isolated RNA meant that expressed TCRB transcripts were sequenced. The table came from immunoSEQ multiplex PCR; TCRdb's copy has only in-frame clones and leaves some out. Of hundreds of thousands of clones in the sample, roughly an eighth are singletons; the top ten hold over 0.015%. The sample taken for sequencing was naive CD4+ T cells from blood. Every receptor here comes from a man aged 25-40 years with type 1 diabetes.

The CDR3, as DNA: TGTGCTAGTGGCTCCGGGAAGAATGAGCAGTTCTTC. Translated, it gives CASGSGKNEQFF. The V and J genes are TRBV12-5 and TRBJ2-1; a weak D match, TRBD2 (5 bases). Trimming took 6 bases from V and 7 from J, leaving 10 bases between them. The CDR3 contains 12 residues. CDR1 and CDR2 from the germline V gene are LGHNT and FRNRAP.

The rearrangement joins TRBV5-1 to TRBJ1-4; D uncertain. CDR3 length: 13 residues. Trimming stripped 4 bases from V and 5 bases from J, with 9 bases between. Germline V gives CDR1 SGHRS, CDR2 YFSETQ. The CDR3 coding sequence is TGCGCCAGCAGCCAGCAGGCGAATGAAAAACTGTTTTTT. Its protein product is CASSQQANEKLFF.

The V call is TRBV7-9, the J call TRBJ1-4; 8 nucleotides line up with TRBD1. CDR1 SEHNR and CDR2 FQNEAQ come from the germline V gene (reference sequence). CDR3 length: 15 amino acids. Trimming at V came to 4 bases and at J to 5 bases, leaving 6 bases not matched to a gene. Here the CDR3 DNA reads TGTGCCAGCAGCTCTATTCGGGACAGGAATGAAAAACTGTTTTTT. Its protein product is CASSSIRDRNEKLFF.

A word on this clone: Other nucleotide sequences from this sample produce the same CDR3. The V gene is TRBV5-1, the J gene TRBJ1-4; 8 bases line up with TRBD1. This CDR3 is built from 15 residues. Germline CDR1 reads SGHRS; CDR2 reads YFSETQ. J lost 2 bases, V lost 4 bases, and 4 bases had no gene match. The CDR3 coding sequence is TGCGCCAGCAGCCTGGACAGGGCCACTAATGAAAAACTGTTTTTT. This translates into CASSLDRATNEKLFF.

The chain links TRBV27 to TRBJ2-7, with TRBD2 matching 12 bases. Germline-derived CDR1 and CDR2 are MNHEY and SMNVEV (reference sequence). CDR3 length equals 16 residues. V lost 5 bases and J lost 0; bases outside the gene matches: 5. The CDR3 loop reads CASSLRTSGNSYEQYF. DNA of the CDR3: TGTGCCAGCAGTCTTCGGACTAGCGGGAACTCCTACGAGCAGTACTTC.

This clone was seen a few times. The rearrangement uses TRBV4-1 and TRBJ2-1; TRBD2 aligns across 12 bases. The CDR3 length is 16 residues. CDR1 and CDR2 from the germline V gene are MGHRA and YSYEKL. Trimming took 6 bases from V and 10 from J; bases not matched to a gene: 13. This CDR3 is CASRQPGLAGGREQFF. The CDR3 DNA sequence: TGCGCCAGCAGGCAACCGGGACTAGCGGGTGGGCGGGAGCAGTTCTTC.

This clone turned up a few times. The V and J genes are TRBV6-5 and TRBJ2-5; D uncertain. The CDR3 covers 15 residues. Looked up from germline, CDR1 is MNHEY and CDR2 is SVGAGI. Trimming took 2 bases from V and 3 from J, leaving 13 bases between them. The CDR3 sequence: CASSYRYFYEETQYF. The CDR3 DNA reads as TGTGCCAGCAGTTACCGATACTTTTACGAAGAGACCCAGTACTTC.

The genes are TRBV28 and TRBJ1-2, with D possibly matching TRBD1 (6 bases). Trimming removed 3 bases from V and 8 bases from J, with 13 bases in between. This CDR3 spans 13 amino acids. Germline V gene sequence: CDR1 MDHEN, CDR2 SYDVKM. CDR3 amino acids: CASSLRGRGGYTF. The CDR3 region has the DNA TGTGCCAGCAGTTTGCGGGGGCGCGGGGGCTACACCTTC.

The chain recombines TRBV7-2 with TRBJ2-3; D is possibly TRBD1 (6 bases). The CDR3 runs to 14 residues. V was pared by 1 base and J by 6 bases, with 11 bases between. Germline CDR1 is SGHTA and CDR2 is FQGNSA. The CDR3 DNA is TGTGCCAGCAGCTTAGTTTCTCAGGGGGATACGCAGTATTTT. Translation gives CASSLVSQGDTQYF.

This clone occurred a few times. The chain uses TRBV28 and TRBJ1-5, with D maybe TRBD1 (6 bases). V was pared by 1 base and J by 4 bases, with 8 bases between. Per the germline V gene, CDR1 is MDHEN and CDR2 is SYDVKM. This CDR3 has 14 residues. CDR3: CASSLSDRNQPQHF. CDR3 in DNA: TGTGCCAGCAGTTTATCAGACAGGAATCAGCCCCAGCATTTT.

The chain joins TRBV27 to TRBJ2-3; D perhaps matches TRBD2 (5 bases). This CDR3 spans 16 amino acids. In germline, CDR1 is MNHEY, CDR2 SMNVEV (reference sequence). Trimming removed 2 bases at V and 4 bases at J, with 16 bases between. The CDR3: CASSLRQATGSDTQYF. The CDR3 nucleotides are TGTGCCAGCAGTTTACGTCAGGCGACGGGATCAGATACGCAGTATTTT.

This clone showed up just a few times. The gene calls are TRBV28 and TRBJ2-1, with D possibly being TRBD2 (5 bases). The V gene's germline CDR1 is MDHEN and CDR2 SYDVKM. The V end was cut by 6 bases, the J end by 9 bases, with 12 bases between. The CDR3 is 12 amino acids. CDR3 loop: CASSSSGIEQFF. The CDR3 DNA reads as TGTGCCAGCAGCTCCTCGGGGATTGAGCAGTTCTTC.

The chain employs TRBV2 and TRBJ2-7; perhaps TRBD1 as D (8 bases). The CDR3 has 15 amino acids. Germline CDR1 and CDR2: SNHLY and FYNNEI. V was shortened by 5 bases and J by 0 bases, with 14 bases between the two germline ends. CDR3 sequence reads: CASSRYRGGSYEQYF. The CDR3 nucleotides are TGTGCCAGCAGTCGATACAGGGGGGGCTCCTACGAGCAGTACTTC.

There are a few counts of this clone. The V gene is TRBV18, the J gene TRBJ1-2; D is unclear. The CDR3 runs 11 residues. From germline, CDR1 is KGHSH and CDR2 LQKENI. The V end lost 6 bases, the J end lost 4 bases, and 6 bases lay between the germline ends. The CDR3 is CASSRGYGYTF. CDR3 DNA: TGTGCCAGCTCGCGGGGCTATGGCTACACCTTC.

The sample holds a few counts of this clone. V and J are TRBV7-3 and TRBJ1-1; 7 nucleotides align to TRBD1. In germline, CDR1 is SGHTA, CDR2 FQGTGA. V shed 5 bases, J shed 3 bases, and the junction held 9 bases outside the gene matches. The CDR3 is 15 residues long. The CDR3 coding sequence is TGTGCCAGCAGCCCCGGGACAGTTTCCTACACTGAAGCTTTCTTT. This encodes CASSPGTVSYTEAFF.

This chain connects TRBV5-1 to TRBJ2-3, with D unclear. The CDR3 sequence is 15 residues long. Trimming removed 1 base at V and 2 bases at J, with 11 bases between. CDR1 and CDR2 from the germline V gene are SGHRS and YFSETQ. The CDR3: CASSLLIQNTDTQYF. The CDR3 bases are TGCGCCAGCAGCTTGCTCATCCAGAACACAGATACGCAGTATTTT. The variable domain in full, completed from reference TRBV5-1 and TRBJ2-3, reads KAGVTQTPRYLIKTRGQQVTLSCSPISGHRSVSWYQQTPGQGLQFLFEYFSETQRNKGNFPGRFSGRQFSNSRSEMNVSTLELGDSALYLCASSLLIQNTDTQYFGPGTRLTVL.

V gene TRBV29-1 combines with J gene TRBJ2-1, with D possibly being TRBD2 (5 bases). The length of the CDR3 is 13 residues. CDR1 and CDR2 from the germline V gene are SQVTM and ANQGSEA. V lost 4 bases and J 5 bases, leaving 12 bases between the germline ends. The CDR3 DNA is TGCAGCGTTGTAGGGCGGGTCCACAATGAGCAGTTCTTC. This encodes CSVVGRVHNEQFF.

The rearrangement joins TRBV7-3 to TRBJ1-2; the D gene is possibly TRBD1 (6 bases). Deletions cut 2 bases from V and 5 bases from J, with 9 bases between. Germline CDR1 is SGHTA and CDR2 is FQGTGA. This CDR3 region has 13 residues. The CDR3 is CASSLDQGYGYTF. The DNA for the CDR3 is TGTGCCAGCAGCTTAGACCAGGGGTATGGCTACACCTTC.

The gene calls are TRBV7-9 and TRBJ2-5, with 8 bases fitting TRBD1. With V trimmed by 5 bases and J by 5 bases, 7 bases remained unmatched. This CDR3 contains 14 residues. Germline lookup yields CDR1 SEHNR and CDR2 FQNEAQ (reference sequence). The CDR3 bases are TGTGCCAGCAGCACAGGACAGGGCTGGGAGACCCAGTACTTC. It encodes CASSTGQGWETQYF.

This clone was counted a few times. The chain has TRBV7-2 and TRBJ2-7, with 9 bases matching TRBD2. Germline V lookup: CDR1 SGHTA, CDR2 FQGNSA. V lost 5 bases and J lost 2; bases outside the gene matches: 10. The CDR3 runs 16 residues. DNA for the CDR3: TGTGCCAGCAGCCCGCAGGGCGGGAGGGCCGCCTACGAGCAGTACTTC. Its translation is CASSPQGGRAAYEQYF.

This clone was detected only a few times. The CDR3 sequence is CASSLGLAGLNTGELFF. In DNA form, the CDR3 reads TGTGCCAGCAGCTTGGGACTAGCGGGCCTGAACACCGGGGAGCTGTTTTTT. V and J are TRBV7-9 and TRBJ2-2, with 12 bases that match TRBD2. J lost 1 base, V lost 3 bases, and 3 bases had no gene match. The CDR3 consists of 17 residues. Germline CDR1 reads SEHNR; CDR2 reads FQNEAQ (reference sequence).

V usage is TRBV5-1 and J usage is TRBJ2-1; D is perhaps TRBD2 (5 bases). Trimming removed 0 bases from V and 0 bases from J, with 10 bases in between. Germline V gene data show CDR1 as SGHRS and CDR2 as YFSETQ. This CDR3 spans 16 amino acids. The CDR3 here is CASSLGRGSSYNEQFF. The DNA for the CDR3 is TGCGCCAGCAGCTTGGGTCGAGGGAGCTCCTACAATGAGCAGTTCTTC.

The rearrangement joins TRBV28 to TRBJ2-1; possibly TRBD2 for D (6 bases). CDR1 MDHEN and CDR2 SYDVKM come from the germline V gene. V lost 10 bases and J 6 bases, leaving 25 bases between the germline ends. This CDR3 is built from 16 residues. The CDR3 DNA sequence: TGTGCCACCGTATGGGCGTCCGGAGGGCCGGGCAATGAGCAGTTCTTC. It encodes CATVWASGGPGNEQFF.

The chain has TRBV6-1 and TRBJ2-7; D unclear. CDR1 is MNHNS, CDR2 SASEGT, per germline. The CDR3 runs 12 residues. Trimming took 7 bases from V and 0 from J, leaving 7 bases between them. The CDR3 spells CASIYSSYEQYF. The CDR3, as DNA: TGTGCCAGCATCTATAGCTCCTACGAGCAGTACTTC.

The chain uses TRBV30 and TRBJ2-7, with 10 bases identical to TRBD2. From germline, CDR1 is GTSNPN and CDR2 SVGIG (reference sequence). Unmatched junction bases numbered 5, after V lost 0 bases and J lost 9 bases. The CDR3 sequence is 13 residues long. The CDR3 here is CAWSVAGLARQYF. For the CDR3, the DNA is TGTGCCTGGAGTGTGGCGGGACTAGCGCGGCAGTACTTC.

In its sample, this clone was seen many times. The genes are TRBV29-1 and TRBJ1-1; D call uncertain. The CDR3 consists of 13 residues. Trimming left V 4 bases short and J 1 base short, with 10 bases between. Germline CDR1 SQVTM, CDR2 ANQGSEA. CDR3 amino acids: CSVVRWANTEAFF. The CDR3 DNA follows: TGCAGCGTTGTACGGTGGGCGAACACTGAAGCTTTCTTT.

A few counts support this clone. This chain connects TRBV7-2 to TRBJ2-7; tentative D call: TRBD2 (6 bases). The CDR3 length is 13 residues. V was trimmed by 5 bases and J by 6 bases, leaving 14 bases between them. Germline-derived CDR1 and CDR2 are SGHTA and FQGNSA. CDR3 in DNA: TGTGCCAGCAGCATGTCGGGAGTTGTCGAGCAGTACTTC. It is translated as CASSMSGVVEQYF.